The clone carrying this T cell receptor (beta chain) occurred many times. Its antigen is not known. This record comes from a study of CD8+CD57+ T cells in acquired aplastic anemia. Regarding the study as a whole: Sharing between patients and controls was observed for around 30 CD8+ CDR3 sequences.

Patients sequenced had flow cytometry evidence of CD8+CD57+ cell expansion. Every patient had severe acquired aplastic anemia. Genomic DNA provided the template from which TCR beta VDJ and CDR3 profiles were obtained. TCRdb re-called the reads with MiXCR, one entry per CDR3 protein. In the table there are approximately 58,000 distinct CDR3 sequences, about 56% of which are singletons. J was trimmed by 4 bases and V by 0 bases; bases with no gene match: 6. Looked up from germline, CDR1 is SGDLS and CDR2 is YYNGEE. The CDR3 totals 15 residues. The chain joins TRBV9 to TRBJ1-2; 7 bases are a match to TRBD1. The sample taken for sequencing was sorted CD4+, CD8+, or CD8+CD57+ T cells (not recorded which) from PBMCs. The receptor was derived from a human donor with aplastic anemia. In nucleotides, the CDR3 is TGTGCCAGCAGCGTAGATGAAGGGGGCGCCTATGGCTACACCTTC. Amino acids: CASSVDEGGAYGYTF.